This T cell receptor beta chain was observed in a study of CD8 T cells in ankylosing spondylitis. The table lists this clonotype with a few counts. As yet, its antigen is unknown. Study-level points and caveats: A number of the motif variants had already been described in reactive arthritis synovial fluid and blood. A motif in TCR beta, a set of 8 or 9 highly homologous variants, appeared characteristic of ankylosing spondylitis blood.

TCRdb re-called the 5' RACE reads with MiXCR, one entry per CDR3 protein. The sample contains about 160,000 distinct CDR3 sequences, approximately 20% of which appear only once. The V and J ends lost 3 bases and 6 bases respectively, with 11 bases between them. CDR1 MDHEN and CDR2 SYDVKM come from the germline V gene. This CDR3 is built from 13 residues. The rearrangement links TRBV28 to TRBJ1-2; the D is unclear. The sequence derives from a male donor with ankylosing spondylitis or in good health (not recorded which). Material for sequencing was blood, either unsorted or a sorted T cell fraction (not recorded which). The CDR3: CASSLWGSNGYTF. The CDR3, as DNA: TGTGCCAGCAGTTTGTGGGGATCCAATGGCTACACCTTC.